These 21 T cell receptor beta chains originate from one sample sequenced in a study of cytomegalovirus exposure and HLA in healthy donors. Sequenced by immunoSEQ multiplex PCR; TCRdb stores in-frame clones only, minus some. The sample yields about 60,000 clones, 96% seen once. Sequenced input: PBMCs. The receptors come from a man aged 18 to 29 in good health and CMV-seronegative.

CDR3: CASSQMRQPFTQYF. CDR3 nucleotide sequence: TGTGCCAGCAGCCAAATGAGGCAGCCCTTTACGCAGTATTTT. The V call is TRBV14, the J call TRBJ2-3; no reliable D call. Trimming cost V 2 bases and J 8 bases, with 14 bases left between them. Per the germline V gene, CDR1 is SGHDN and CDR2 is FVKESK. The CDR3 totals 14 residues. The full variable domain, rest sourced from reference TRBV14 and TRBJ2-3, is EAGVTQFPSHSVIEKGQTVTLRCDPISGHDNLYWYRRVMGKEIKFLLHFVKESKQDESGMPNNRFLAERTGGTYSTLKVQPAELEDSGVYFCASSQMRQPFTQYFGPGTRLTVL.

The chain recombines TRBV2 with TRBJ2-1; D may be TRBD1 (5 bases). V lost 7 bases to trimming and J lost 14 bases, with 21 bases between them. The CDR3 is 13 residues long. CDR1 is SNHLY, CDR2 FYNNEI, per germline. This chain's CDR3 is CASKTDDRLMEFF. In nucleotides, the CDR3 is TGTGCCAGCAAGACAGACGATAGGCTAATGGAGTTCTTC.

The chain is built from TRBV15 and TRBJ2-7, with D tentatively TRBD2 (6 bases). The CDR3 has 14 residues. Germline V gene data show CDR1 as LNHNV and CDR2 as YYDKDF (reference sequence). With 3 bases removed from V and 2 bases from J, the gap between germline ends came to 11 bases. The CDR3 region is CATSRGTSTYEQYF. CDR3 in DNA: TGTGCCACCAGCAGGGGGACTTCCACCTACGAGCAGTACTTC.

The rearrangement links TRBV9 to TRBJ2-7; TRBD2 agrees at 11 bases. CDR1 is SGDLS and CDR2 is YYNGEE in the germline V gene. V lost 2 bases, J lost 6 bases, and 4 bases stayed unmatched. CDR3 length: 14 amino acids. CDR3 nucleotides: TGTGCCAGCAGCGTTGGGACTAGCGGAATCGAGCAGTACTTC. It specifies CASSVGTSGIEQYF.

The chain combines TRBV6-6 with TRBJ2-1; D perhaps matches TRBD2 (6 bases). This CDR3 is built from 15 residues. Germline V CDR1 and CDR2: MNHNY, SVGAGI (reference sequence). Trimming removed 4 bases at V and 3 bases at J, with 13 bases between. CDR3 region: CASSLLSTSYNEQFF. CDR3 DNA: TGTGCCAGCAGTTTACTTTCGACTAGCTACAATGAGCAGTTCTTC.

The chain has TRBV27 and TRBJ1-1, with D unresolved. Trimming left V 0 bases short and J 7 bases short, with 15 bases between. This CDR3 is 15 amino acids long. CDR1 is MNHEY, CDR2 SMNVEV, per germline (reference sequence). This CDR3 reads CASSLSSAGFLEAFF. The CDR3 bases are TGTGCCAGCAGTTTATCGTCGGCAGGTTTTCTTGAAGCTTTCTTT.

This clone occurred once. The chain carries TRBV11-1 and TRBJ2-3, with 8 bases that match TRBD2. V shed 2 bases and J 4 bases; nucleotides not matched to a gene: 5. This CDR3 has 15 residues. Germline V CDR1 and CDR2: SGHAT, FQDESV (reference sequence). CDR3 region: CASSLWGLEADTQYF. CDR3 nucleotide sequence: TGTGCCAGCAGCTTATGGGGACTAGAAGCAGATACGCAGTATTTT.

The V gene is TRBV2, the J gene TRBJ1-2; a weak D match, TRBD1 (5 bases). This CDR3 region has 16 residues. From germline, CDR1 is SNHLY and CDR2 FYNNEI. Trimming removed 2 bases at V and 8 bases at J, with 21 bases between. As DNA, the CDR3 is TGTGCCAGCAGTGAAATGGGGCAGGGCAGTTTCACAGGCTACACCTTC. It yields the protein CASSEMGQGSFTGYTF.

The chain is built from TRBV7-6 and TRBJ2-5; D possibly corresponds to TRBD2 (7 bases). The CDR3 has 14 residues. Trimming removed 2 bases from V and 5 bases from J, with 12 bases in between. Germline CDR1 and CDR2: SGHVS and FNYEAQ. The CDR3 nucleotides read TGTGCCAGCAGCTTACGGGGGGCGCGGGAGACCCAGTACTTC. Amino acids: CASSLRGARETQYF.

The V and J genes are TRBV7-8 and TRBJ2-5; D uncertain. CDR3 length equals 14 residues. V was clipped by 1 base and J by 2 bases, with 8 bases between them. The V gene's germline CDR1 is SGHVS and CDR2 FQNEAQ. CDR3 sequence: CASSLVTGQETQYF. In DNA, the CDR3 is TGTGCCAGCAGCTTAGTAACCGGGCAAGAGACCCAGTACTTC.

The CDR3 DNA follows: TGTGCCAGCAGACAGGGGGGGGATGGCTACACCTTC. The encoded protein is CASRQGGDGYTF. The V gene is TRBV27, the J gene TRBJ1-2; TRBD1 agrees at 8 bases. The germline gives CDR1 MNHEY, CDR2 SMNVEV (reference sequence). The CDR3 is 12 residues long. V shed 6 bases and J 6 bases; nucleotides not matched to a gene: 3.

The rearrangement uses TRBV18 and TRBJ2-2; TRBD1 matches 7 bases. The V and J ends lost 4 bases and 5 bases, in that order; junction bases with no gene match: 4. Per the germline V gene, CDR1 is KGHSH and CDR2 is LQKENI. CDR3 length: 14 amino acids. CDR3 sequence: CASSLQQGTGELFF. CDR3 bases: TGTGCCAGCTCACTACAACAGGGGACCGGGGAGCTGTTTTTT.

The chain has TRBV6-1 and TRBJ1-1; perhaps TRBD1 as D (5 bases). Germline CDR1 and CDR2: MNHNS and SASEGT. This CDR3 comprises 14 residues. Between the trimmed V and J ends, which lost 6 bases and 4 bases, there was a span of 15 bases. CDR3 DNA: TGTGCCAGCAGCGTCCTCAGGGTGGGCACTGAAGCTTTCTTT. Protein sequence: CASSVLRVGTEAFF.

The V gene is TRBV5-1, the J gene TRBJ1-2; tentative D call: TRBD1 (6 bases). Germline CDR1 is SGHRS and CDR2 is YFSETQ. Deletions cut 4 bases from V and 5 bases from J, with 9 bases between. The CDR3 extends over 12 amino acids. CDR3 DNA sequence: TGCGCCAGCAGCCGTCAGGGGTATGGCTACACCTTC. Translation gives CASSRQGYGYTF.

The chain couples TRBV28 to TRBJ2-1; 7 bases line up with TRBD2. CDR1 and CDR2 from the germline V gene are MDHEN and SYDVKM. This CDR3 spans 17 amino acids. The V and J ends lost 7 bases and 2 bases, in that order; junction bases with no gene match: 14. The CDR3 is CASNPPVGGVTYNEQFF. CDR3 in DNA: TGTGCCAGCAACCCACCCGTGGGGGGGGTTACCTACAATGAGCAGTTCTTC.

The genes are TRBV7-8 and TRBJ2-7, with D perhaps TRBD1 (5 bases). The CDR3 contains 14 residues. Germline CDR1 SGHVS, CDR2 FQNEAQ. V shed 2 bases and J shed 5 bases, with 13 bases lying between them. This chain's CDR3 is CASSLRAGLDEQYF. CDR3 in DNA: TGTGCCAGCAGCTTAAGGGCAGGGCTGGACGAGCAGTACTTC.

The chain employs TRBV9 and TRBJ2-1, with 12 bases that match TRBD2. There are 15 residues in the CDR3. Trimming cost V 4 bases and J 6 bases; bases outside gene matches: 5. Per germline, CDR1 SGDLS and CDR2 YYNGEE. The CDR3: CASSTGLAGPNEQFF. CDR3 DNA sequence: TGTGCCAGCAGCACCGGACTAGCGGGACCCAATGAGCAGTTCTTC.

This clone is a singleton in its sample. This rearrangement joins TRBV11-2 to TRBJ2-4, with a weak D call TRBD2 (7 bases). The CDR3 covers 16 residues. V was clipped by 1 base and J by 3 bases, with 13 bases between them. Germline V lookup: CDR1 SGHAT, CDR2 FQNNGV. The CDR3: CASSLAGEGDKNIQYF. CDR3 DNA sequence: TGTGCCAGCAGCTTAGCAGGGGAGGGTGACAAAAACATTCAGTACTTC.

This clone was seen only once. The rearrangement uses TRBV19 and TRBJ1-2; 8 bases agree with TRBD1. V was pared by 8 bases and J by 3 bases, with 8 bases of the junction left unmatched. Germline values: CDR1 LNHDA, CDR2 SQIVND (reference sequence). The CDR3 is 14 residues long. This chain's CDR3 is CASERQGPYYGYTF. The CDR3, as DNA: TGTGCCAGTGAAAGACAGGGGCCATACTATGGCTACACCTTC.

This chain connects TRBV11-3 to TRBJ2-2; 7 nucleotides line up with TRBD1. V dropped 2 bases and J dropped 7; count of bases not matched to a gene: 16. The CDR3 runs 18 residues. CDR1 is SGHNT and CDR2 is YENEEA in the germline V gene. The CDR3 DNA sequence: TGTGCCAGCAGCTTATATCCCCAAAGGACAGGTCCGGGCGGGGAGCTGTTTTTT. This encodes CASSLYPQRTGPGGELFF.

This clone came up once. This sequence joins TRBV7-2 and TRBJ1-3; D gene ambiguous. In germline, CDR1 is SGHTA, CDR2 FQGNSA. The CDR3 covers 18 residues. V dropped 6 bases and J dropped 0 bases, with 21 bases sitting between them. The CDR3 here is CASRDNLNPLNSGNTIYF. The DNA for the CDR3 is TGTGCCAGCAGAGACAATCTGAACCCTCTAAACTCTGGAAACACCATATATTTT.